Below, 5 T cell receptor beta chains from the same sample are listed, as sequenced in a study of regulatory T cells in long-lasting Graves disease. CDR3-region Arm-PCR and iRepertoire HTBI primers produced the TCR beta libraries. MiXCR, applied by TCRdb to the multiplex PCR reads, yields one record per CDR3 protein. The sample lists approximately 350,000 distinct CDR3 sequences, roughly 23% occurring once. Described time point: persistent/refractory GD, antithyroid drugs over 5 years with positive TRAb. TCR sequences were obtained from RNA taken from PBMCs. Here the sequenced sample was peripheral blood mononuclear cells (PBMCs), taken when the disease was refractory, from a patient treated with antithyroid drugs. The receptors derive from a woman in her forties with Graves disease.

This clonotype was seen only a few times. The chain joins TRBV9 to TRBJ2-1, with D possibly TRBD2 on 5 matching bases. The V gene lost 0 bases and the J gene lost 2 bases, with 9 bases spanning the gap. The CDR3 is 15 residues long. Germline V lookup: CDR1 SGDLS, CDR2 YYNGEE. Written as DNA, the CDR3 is TGTGCCAGCAGCGTAGACAGCGGCCCCTACAATGAGCAGTTCTTC. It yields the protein CASSVDSGPYNEQFF.

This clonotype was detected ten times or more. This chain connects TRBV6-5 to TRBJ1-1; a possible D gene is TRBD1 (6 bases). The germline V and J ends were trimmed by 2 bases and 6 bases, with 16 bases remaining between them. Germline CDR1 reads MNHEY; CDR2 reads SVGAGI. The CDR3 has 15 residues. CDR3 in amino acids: CASSYAKTGTPEAFF. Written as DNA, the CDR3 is TGTGCCAGCAGTTACGCAAAGACCGGGACACCTGAAGCTTTCTTT.

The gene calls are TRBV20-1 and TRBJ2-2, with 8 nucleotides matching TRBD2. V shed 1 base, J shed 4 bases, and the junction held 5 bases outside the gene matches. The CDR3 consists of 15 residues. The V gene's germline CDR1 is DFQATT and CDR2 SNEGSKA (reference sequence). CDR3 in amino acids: CSARGSGMITGELFF. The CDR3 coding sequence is TGCAGTGCTAGAGGTAGCGGGATGATCACCGGGGAGCTGTTTTTT.

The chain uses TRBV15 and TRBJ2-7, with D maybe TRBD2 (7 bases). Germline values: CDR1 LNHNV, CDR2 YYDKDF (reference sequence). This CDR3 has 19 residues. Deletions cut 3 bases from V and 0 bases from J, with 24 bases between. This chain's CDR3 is CATSSRGRAAYPSSYEQYF. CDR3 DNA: TGTGCCACCAGCAGTAGGGGGAGGGCAGCCTACCCTTCCTCCTACGAGCAGTACTTC.

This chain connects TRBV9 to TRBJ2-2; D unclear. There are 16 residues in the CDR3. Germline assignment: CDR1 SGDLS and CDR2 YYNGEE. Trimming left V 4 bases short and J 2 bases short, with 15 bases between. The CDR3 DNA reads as TGTGCCAGCAGCCTCAGGTTCCCGGCAAACACCGGGGAGCTGTTTTTT. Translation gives CASSLRFPANTGELFF.